This T cell receptor beta chain comes out of a study of blood T cell repertoires in COVID-19. Across the study: The United States, Italy and Spain provided the acute and convalescent COVID-19 samples. Sample material is recorded as cDNA or gDNA derived from T cells, B-cell-depleted T cells, or PBMCs.

Trimming stripped 9 bases from V and 1 base from J, with 6 bases between. The CDR3 has 11 residues. CDR1 SEHNR and CDR2 FQNEAQ come from the germline V gene (reference sequence). This clone was picked up a small number of times. Clones were sequenced by immunoSEQ multiplex PCR, and TCRdb holds only the in-frame ones, with some missing. The table includes about 130,000 clones, about 70% detected once. The rearrangement uses TRBV7-9 and TRBJ1-1; D gene ambiguous. The specimen sequenced was peripheral blood. The clonotype was recovered from a man aged 55-75 years with acute or convalescent COVID-19. For the CDR3, the DNA is TGTGCCAGTGGCCCGAACACTGAAGCTTTCTTT. Translated, it gives CASGPNTEAFF.